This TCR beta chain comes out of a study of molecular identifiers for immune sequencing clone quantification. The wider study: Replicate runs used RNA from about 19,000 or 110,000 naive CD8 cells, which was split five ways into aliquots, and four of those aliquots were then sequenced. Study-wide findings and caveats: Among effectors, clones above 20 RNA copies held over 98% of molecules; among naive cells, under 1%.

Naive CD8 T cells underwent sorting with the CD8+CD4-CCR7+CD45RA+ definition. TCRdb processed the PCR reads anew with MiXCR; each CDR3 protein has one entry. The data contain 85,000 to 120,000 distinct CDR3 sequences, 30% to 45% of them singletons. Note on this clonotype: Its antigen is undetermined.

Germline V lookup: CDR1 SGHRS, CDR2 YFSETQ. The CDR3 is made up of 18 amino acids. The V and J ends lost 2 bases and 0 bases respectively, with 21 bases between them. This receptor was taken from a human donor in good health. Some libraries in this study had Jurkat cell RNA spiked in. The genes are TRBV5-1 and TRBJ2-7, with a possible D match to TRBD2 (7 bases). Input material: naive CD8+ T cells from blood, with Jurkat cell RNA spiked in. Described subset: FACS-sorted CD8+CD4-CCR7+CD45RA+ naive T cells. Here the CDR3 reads CASSLLPEGGGASYEQYF. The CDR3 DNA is TGCGCCAGCAGCTTACTCCCCGAAGGAGGGGGGGCCTCCTACGAGCAGTACTTC. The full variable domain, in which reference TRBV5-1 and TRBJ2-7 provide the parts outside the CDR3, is KAGVTQTPRYLIKTRGQQVTLSCSPISGHRSVSWYQQTPGQGLQFLFEYFSETQRNKGNFPGRFSGRQFSNSRSEMNVSTLELGDSALYLCASSLLPEGGGASYEQYFGPGTRLTVT.